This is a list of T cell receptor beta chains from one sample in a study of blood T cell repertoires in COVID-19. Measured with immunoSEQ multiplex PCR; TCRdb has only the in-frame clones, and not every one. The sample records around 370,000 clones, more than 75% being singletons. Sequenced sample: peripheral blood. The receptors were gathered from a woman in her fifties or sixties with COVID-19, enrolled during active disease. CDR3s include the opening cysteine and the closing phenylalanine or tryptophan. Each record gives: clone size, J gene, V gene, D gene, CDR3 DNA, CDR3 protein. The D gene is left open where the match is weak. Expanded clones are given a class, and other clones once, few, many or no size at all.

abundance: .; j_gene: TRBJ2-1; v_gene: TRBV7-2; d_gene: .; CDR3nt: TGTGCCAGCAGCTTAGGGACTACCTACAATGAGCAGTTCTTC; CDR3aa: CASSLGTTYNEQFF
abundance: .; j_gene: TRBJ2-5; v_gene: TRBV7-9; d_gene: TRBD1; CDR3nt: TGTGCCAGCAGCTTAGGAGGGACAGACCCACGCCGAGAGACCCAGTACTTC; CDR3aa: CASSLGGTDPRRETQYF
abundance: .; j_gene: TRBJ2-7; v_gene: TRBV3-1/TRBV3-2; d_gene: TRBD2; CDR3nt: TGTGCCAGCAGCCCCCGGCCGGGCGGGAAGCGGGGCCCCCTCAACGAGCAGTACTTC; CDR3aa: CASSPRPGGKRGPLNEQYF
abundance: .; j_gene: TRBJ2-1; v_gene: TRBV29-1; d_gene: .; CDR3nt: TGCAGCGTCGGGCAGGGGTACAATGAGCAGTTCTTC; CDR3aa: CSVGQGYNEQFF
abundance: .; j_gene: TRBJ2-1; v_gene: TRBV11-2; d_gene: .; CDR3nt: TGTGCCAGCAGCAGTCGGGGGGACATCCCCTACAATGAGCAGTTCTTC; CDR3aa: CASSSRGDIPYNEQFF
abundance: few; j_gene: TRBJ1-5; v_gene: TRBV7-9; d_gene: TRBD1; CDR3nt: TGTGCCAGCAGCCACGGGGACAGACATCAGCCCCAGCATTTT; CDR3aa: CASSHGDRHQPQHF
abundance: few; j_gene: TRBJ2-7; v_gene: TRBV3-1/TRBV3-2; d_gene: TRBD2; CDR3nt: TGTGCCAGCAGCCCGGGACTAGCGGGAGTCTACGAGCAGTACTTC; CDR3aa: CASSPGLAGVYEQYF
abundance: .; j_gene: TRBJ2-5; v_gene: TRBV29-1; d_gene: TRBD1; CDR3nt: TGCAGCGCCATACAGGGGGCAGGGGAGACCCAGTACTTC; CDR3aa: CSAIQGAGETQYF
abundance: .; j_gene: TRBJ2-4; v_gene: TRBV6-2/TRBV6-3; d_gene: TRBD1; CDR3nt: TGTGCCAGCAGCAGGACAGGGGGCAACCCCCCCCCAATTCAGTACTTC; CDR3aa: CASSRTGGNPPPIQYF
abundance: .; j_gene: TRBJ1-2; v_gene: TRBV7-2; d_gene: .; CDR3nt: TGTGCCAGCAGCTTAGCGACCCAGGGCCATGGCTACACCTTC; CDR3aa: CASSLATQGHGYTF
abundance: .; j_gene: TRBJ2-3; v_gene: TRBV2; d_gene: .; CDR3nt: TGTGCCAGCAGTTTCCTCCGGTTAGATACGCAGTATTTT; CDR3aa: CASSFLRLDTQYF
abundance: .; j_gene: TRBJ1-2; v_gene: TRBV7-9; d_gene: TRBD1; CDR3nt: TGTGCCAGCAGCGAGACAGGGGGCATAAATGGCTACACCTTC; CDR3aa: CASSETGGINGYTF
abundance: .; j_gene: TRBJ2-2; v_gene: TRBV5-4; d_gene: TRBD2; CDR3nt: TGTGCCAGCAGCTTGGTAGCTAGCGGGAGTAGTTACACCGGGGAGCTGTTTTTT; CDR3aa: CASSLVASGSSYTGELFF
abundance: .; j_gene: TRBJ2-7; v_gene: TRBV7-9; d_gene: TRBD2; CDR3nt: TGTGCCAGCAGCTTGCTAGCGGGCGGATACGAGCAGTACTTC; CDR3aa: CASSLLAGGYEQYF
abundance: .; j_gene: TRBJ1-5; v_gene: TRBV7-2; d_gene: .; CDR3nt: TGTGCCAGCAGCTCCCCCCGGCAGGCAGGGGCGGAGCCCCAGCATTTT; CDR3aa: CASSSPRQAGAEPQHF
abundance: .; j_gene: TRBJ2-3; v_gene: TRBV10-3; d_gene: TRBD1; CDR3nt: TGTGCCATGAAAGGACAGGGAGGCACAGATACGCAGTATTTT; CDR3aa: CAMKGQGGTDTQYF
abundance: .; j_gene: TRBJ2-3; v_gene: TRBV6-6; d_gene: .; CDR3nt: TGTGCCAGCAGCCCCCTAGATACGCAGTATTTT; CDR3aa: CASSPLDTQYF
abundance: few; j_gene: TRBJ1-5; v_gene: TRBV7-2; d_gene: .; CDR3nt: TGTGCCAGCAGCATACAGGGCGATCAGCCCCAGCATTTT; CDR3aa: CASSIQGDQPQHF
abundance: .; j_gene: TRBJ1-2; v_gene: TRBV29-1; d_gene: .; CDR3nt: TGCAGCGTCCTGACACATAACTATGGCTACACCTTC; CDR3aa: CSVLTHNYGYTF
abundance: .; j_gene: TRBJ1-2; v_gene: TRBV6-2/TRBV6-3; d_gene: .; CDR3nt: TGTGCCAGCAGTTACGAGGGTATCGGTGGCTACACCTTC; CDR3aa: CASSYEGIGGYTF
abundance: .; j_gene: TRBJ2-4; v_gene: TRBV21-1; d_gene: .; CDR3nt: TGTGCCAGCAGCAAAGCGGGGACAAGGATGGACATTCAGTACTTC; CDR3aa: CASSKAGTRMDIQYF
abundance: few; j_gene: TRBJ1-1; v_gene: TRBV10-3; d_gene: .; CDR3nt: TGTGCCATCAGTGTATCACAGGGCGCGAACACTGAAGCTTTCTTT; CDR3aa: CAISVSQGANTEAFF
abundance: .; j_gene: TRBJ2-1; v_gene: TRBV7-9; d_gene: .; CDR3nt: TGTGCCTGTCCAGGAGGCAGGGGTTCCTACAATGAGCAGTTCTTC; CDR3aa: CACPGGRGSYNEQFF
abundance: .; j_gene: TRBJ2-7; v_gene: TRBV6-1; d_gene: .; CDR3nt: TGTGCCAGCAGTGAGGGGGCAGGATCCTACGAGCAGTACTTC; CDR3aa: CASSEGAGSYEQYF
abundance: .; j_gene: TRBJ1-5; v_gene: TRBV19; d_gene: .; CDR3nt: TGTGCCAGTATGAGCTTTAGCAATCAGCCCCAGCATTTT; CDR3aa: CASMSFSNQPQHF
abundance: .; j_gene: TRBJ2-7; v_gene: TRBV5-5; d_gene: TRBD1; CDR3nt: TGTGCCAGCAGCCTAGGACAGGGGAGGACGTACGAGCAGTACTTC; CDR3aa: CASSLGQGRTYEQYF
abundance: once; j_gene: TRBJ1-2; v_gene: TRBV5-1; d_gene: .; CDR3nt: TGCGCCAGCAGCTTGGCGGAGACAGTGAACTATGGCTACACCTTC; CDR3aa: CASSLAETVNYGYTF
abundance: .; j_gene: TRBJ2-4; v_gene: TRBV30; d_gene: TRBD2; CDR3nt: TGTGCCTGGAACCCCGGGCGGTCCGGGGGGGTATTAGCCAAAAACATTCAGTACTTC; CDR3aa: CAWNPGRSGGVLAKNIQYF
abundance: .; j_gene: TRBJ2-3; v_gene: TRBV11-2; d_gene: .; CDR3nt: TGTGCCAGCCGCAGCGGAACAGATACGCAGTATTTT; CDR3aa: CASRSGTDTQYF
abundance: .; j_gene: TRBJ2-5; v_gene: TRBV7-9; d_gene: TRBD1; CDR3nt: TGTGCCAGCAGCTTCAATACGGGACAGGAAGAGACCCAGTACTTC; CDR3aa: CASSFNTGQEETQYF
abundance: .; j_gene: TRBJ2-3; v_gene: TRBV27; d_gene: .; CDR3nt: TGTGCCAGCAGACTAACGGGTTTAAGAGATACGCAGTATTTT; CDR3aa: CASRLTGLRDTQYF
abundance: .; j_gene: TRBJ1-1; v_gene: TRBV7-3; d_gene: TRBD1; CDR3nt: TGTGCCAGCAGCGTAGGGGGCTCGAACACTGAAGCTTTCTTT; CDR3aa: CASSVGGSNTEAFF
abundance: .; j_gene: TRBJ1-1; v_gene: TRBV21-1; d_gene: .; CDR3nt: TGTGCCAGCAGCAAAGTGGGTCGGGTTGGACAGCTGAACACTGAAGCTTTCTTT; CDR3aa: CASSKVGRVGQLNTEAFF
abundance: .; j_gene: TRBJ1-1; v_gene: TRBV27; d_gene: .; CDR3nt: TGTGCCAGCAGTTTACACAGGAACACTGAAGCTTTCTTT; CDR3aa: CASSLHRNTEAFF
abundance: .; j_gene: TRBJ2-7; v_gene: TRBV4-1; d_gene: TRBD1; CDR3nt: TGCGCCAGCAGCCAAGCAGGACAGGGGACCTACGAGCAGTACTTC; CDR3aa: CASSQAGQGTYEQYF
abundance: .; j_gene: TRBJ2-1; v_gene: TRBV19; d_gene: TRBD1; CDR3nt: TGTGCCAGTAGTCTCGGACAGGGGGCCTACAATGAGCAGTTCTTC; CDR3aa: CASSLGQGAYNEQFF
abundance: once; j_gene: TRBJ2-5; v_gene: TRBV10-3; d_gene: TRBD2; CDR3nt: TGTGCCATCAGTGGTAGCGGGAGGCAAGAGACCCAGTACTTC; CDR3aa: CAISGSGRQETQYF
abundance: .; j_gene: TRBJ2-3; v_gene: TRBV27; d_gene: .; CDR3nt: TGTGCCAGCAGTTTATGGAGGGGGGGCGCGGTAGATACGCAGTATTTT; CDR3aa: CASSLWRGGAVDTQYF
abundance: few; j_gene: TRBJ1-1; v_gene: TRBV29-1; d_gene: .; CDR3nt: TGCAGCGAGAGGGATCTAGGTGAAGCTTTCTTT; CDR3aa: CSERDLGEAFF
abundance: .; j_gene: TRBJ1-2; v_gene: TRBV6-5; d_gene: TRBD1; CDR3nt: TGTGCCAGCAGCTCTACGACAGGGGCTGCTGGCTACACCTTC; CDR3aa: CASSSTTGAAGYTF
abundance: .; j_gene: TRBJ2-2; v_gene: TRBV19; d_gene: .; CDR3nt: TGTGCCAGTAGTATTCAAGGGGCGAACACCGGGGAGCTGTTTTTT; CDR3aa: CASSIQGANTGELFF